The TCR beta chain described here comes from a study of post-analysis software for immune sequencing data. Study details: Included among the disease courses, which were recorded for the cohort, were relapsing-remitting, secondary progressive and progressive-relapsing multiple sclerosis.

This clonotype was detected only a few times. Antigen: not known. Notes on the study in general: Patients carried a handful of TRBV segments more frequently than controls did, and TRBV5-6, TRBV5-1 and TRBV20-1 were among them. Those samples that were prepared in the same batch co-clustered strongly by F measure.

The germline V and J ends were trimmed by 0 bases and 3 bases, with 9 bases remaining between them. This CDR3 region has 14 residues. Germline values: CDR1 SGHRS, CDR2 YFSETQ. Tagging with unique molecular identifiers was a feature of the TCR beta cDNA libraries. Roughly 500,000 cDNA molecules were obtained from about 0.98 to 11 million T cells. TCRdb recomputed calls from the PCR reads with MiXCR, one row per CDR3 protein. The sample comprises under 900,000 distinct CDR3 sequences, roughly half of which are singletons, and 4.6% rests with the top ten. The V call is TRBV5-1, the J call TRBJ1-2; tentative D call: TRBD1 (5 bases). The source is a girl aged 5 to 17 with multiple sclerosis. The sample comprised blood. DNA for the CDR3: TGCGCCAGCAGCTTGGATCAGGGTTACTATGGCTACACCTTC. Encoded protein: CASSLDQGYYGYTF.